What follows is one T cell receptor beta chain and its context. The antigen is undetermined. The data stem from a study of T cells after yellow fever vaccination. Study background: It was SMART-Seq v4 Ultra Low Input that prepared the fractions with low cell numbers. The study, taken as a whole, reports: Primary-vaccination clones mostly resurfaced post-booster (about 95% CD4, 75% to 90% CD8).

A process of 5'RACE template switching, which added a universal primer site and UMIs, was used to make TCR cDNA. TCRdb called the 5' RACE reads again in MiXCR, with one record for every CDR3 protein. The sample includes approximately 510,000 distinct CDR3 sequences, around a fifth of them seen just once. The junction had 4 bases not matched to a gene; V was cut back by 6 bases and J by 5 bases. The length of the CDR3 is 13 residues. The sequenced sample was PBMCs, obtained approximately 20 days after the first yellow fever vaccination. This TCR derives from a man younger than 35 who received the YFV17D yellow fever vaccine. The chain has TRBV12-3 or TRBV12-4 and TRBJ2-1; 7 bases are shared with TRBD1. This chain's CDR3 is CASRTDRDNEQFF. For the CDR3, the DNA is TGTGCCAGCAGGACCGACAGGGACAATGAGCAGTTCTTC.